Listed here are 22 T cell receptor beta chains from one sample, sequenced in a study of shared clonotypes between healthy human individuals. Assay: immunoSEQ multiplex PCR; the TCRdb copy retains only in-frame clones and omits some. The table includes millions of clones, 85% to 95% detected once. Sequenced material: naive CD4+ T cells sorted from blood. The subset is: CD45RA+ positively selected. The receptors were sampled from a man between 18 and 29 years old in good health.

V usage is TRBV11-2 and J usage is TRBJ2-2; D remains ambiguous. Germline lookup yields CDR1 SGHAT and CDR2 FQNNGV. This CDR3 has 16 amino acids. V gave up 5 bases and J gave up 4 bases, with 17 bases separating them. CDR3 in amino acids: CASSPPLGVATGELFF. The CDR3 DNA follows: TGTGCCAGCAGCCCCCCTCTAGGAGTCGCCACCGGGGAGCTGTTTTTT.

In DNA form, the CDR3 reads TGCGCCAGCAGCTTGAGAGGGATCAGAACAGATACGCAGTATTTT. Its translation: CASSLRGIRTDTQYF. The chain is built from TRBV5-1 and TRBJ2-3; the D gene is possibly TRBD2 (5 bases). V lost 1 base to trimming and J lost 3 bases, with 12 bases between them. CDR3 length: 15 residues. Germline V gene data show CDR1 as SGHRS and CDR2 as YFSETQ.

The V and J genes are TRBV30 and TRBJ2-1; 7 bases fit TRBD1. V trimming: 0 bases; J trimming: 6 bases; junction bases outside the gene matches: 2. Per germline, CDR1 GTSNPN and CDR2 SVGIG (reference sequence). This CDR3 comprises 13 residues. Here the CDR3 DNA reads TGTGCCTGGAGTGTACGACAGGGCAATGAGCAGTTCTTC. As protein: CAWSVRQGNEQFF.

V usage is TRBV5-4 and J usage is TRBJ2-1, with 11 bases lining up with TRBD2. With V trimmed by 0 bases and J by 8 bases, 7 bases remained unmatched. CDR3 length: 16 amino acids. The V gene's germline CDR1 is SGHNT and CDR2 YYREEE (reference sequence). The CDR3 is CASSLGIAGGRDEQFF. The DNA for the CDR3 is TGTGCCAGCAGCTTGGGAATAGCGGGGGGGCGGGATGAGCAGTTCTTC.

The chain links TRBV19 to TRBJ2-6; no definite D call. The germline CDR1 and CDR2 sequences are LNHDA and SQIVND (reference sequence). V gave up 5 bases and J gave up 1 base, with 12 bases separating them. The CDR3 covers 16 residues. The CDR3 nucleotides read TGTGCCAGTAGTGCGCCGCCAGGATCTGGGGCCAACGTCCTGACTTTC. Translation gives CASSAPPGSGANVLTF.

V usage is TRBV7-9 and J usage is TRBJ2-7, with 7 bases matching TRBD2. Germline-derived CDR1 and CDR2 are SEHNR and FQNEAQ (reference sequence). The CDR3 spans 15 residues. J was trimmed by 2 bases and V by 5 bases; bases with no gene match: 9. The CDR3 spells CASSLLGGDPYEQYF. Here the CDR3 DNA reads TGTGCCAGCAGCCTCCTGGGGGGGGACCCCTACGAGCAGTACTTC.

CDR3 residues: CASSSQGTGAYEQYF. The CDR3 region has the DNA TGTGCCAGCAGCTCGCAGGGGACAGGGGCCTACGAGCAGTACTTC. This chain joins TRBV7-2 and TRBJ2-7; 10 bases match TRBD1. The CDR3 covers 15 residues. The J segment lost 2 bases and the V segment lost 4 bases, leaving 5 bases of the junction unmatched. Germline V gives CDR1 SGHTA, CDR2 FQGNSA.

V and J are TRBV10-2 and TRBJ2-2; D gene unclear. Trimming took 3 bases from V and 5 from J, leaving 13 bases between them. The CDR3 has 15 amino acids. Germline CDR1 and CDR2: WSHSY and SAAADI. CDR3 in DNA: TGCGCCAGCAGTGACTGGCACACCACGACCGGGGAGCTGTTTTTT. It encodes CASSDWHTTTGELFF.

The chain links TRBV15 to TRBJ2-3; 8 bases are a match to TRBD2. Looked up from germline, CDR1 is LNHNV and CDR2 is YYDKDF (reference sequence). V was pared by 8 bases and J by 5 bases, with 6 bases of the junction left unmatched. The CDR3 loop spans 13 amino acids. The CDR3 reads CATYGGAGDTQYF. The CDR3 nucleotides read TGTGCCACCTACGGGGGGGCTGGAGATACGCAGTATTTT.

This chain links TRBV6-6 with TRBJ1-1, with TRBD1 as a possible D gene (6 bases). Germline assignment: CDR1 MNHNY and CDR2 SVGAGI (reference sequence). The CDR3 has 14 residues. Trimming left V 6 bases short and J 0 bases short, with 11 bases between. The CDR3 loop is CASRAGAMNTEAFF. CDR3 coding DNA: TGTGCCAGCAGAGCGGGGGCAATGAACACTGAAGCTTTCTTT.

The chain recombines TRBV5-1 with TRBJ1-5; 8 nucleotides align to TRBD1. CDR3 length: 14 amino acids. Germline loops: CDR1 SGHRS, CDR2 YFSETQ. V lost 4 bases and J lost 5; bases outside the gene matches: 5. CDR3 sequence: CASSRTGYDQPQHF. The DNA for the CDR3 is TGCGCCAGCAGCCGGACAGGGTATGATCAGCCCCAGCATTTT.

The table lists this clone with a count of one. The rearrangement links TRBV11-2 to TRBJ2-6, with TRBD1 identical over 8 bases. The CDR3 is made up of 17 amino acids. Looked up from germline, CDR1 is SGHAT and CDR2 is FQNNGV. V was clipped by 5 bases and J by 0 bases; unmatched bases: 6. The CDR3 DNA is TGTGCCAGCAGCCCACCGGGACAGGTCTCTGGGGCCAACGTCCTGACTTTC. It yields the protein CASSPPGQVSGANVLTF.

The rearrangement uses TRBV5-1 and TRBJ1-2, with TRBD1 identical over 12 bases. From germline, CDR1 is SGHRS and CDR2 YFSETQ. This CDR3 has 14 residues. The junction had 5 bases not matched to a gene; V was cut back by 5 bases and J by 6 bases. CDR3 coding DNA: TGCGCCAGCAGTCCGGGACAGGGGGCGGATGGCTACACCTTC. It specifies CASSPGQGADGYTF.

This chain connects TRBV20-1 to TRBJ1-1, with a tentative D call TRBD1 (5 bases). CDR1 is DFQATT and CDR2 is SNEGSKA in the germline V gene (reference sequence). The CDR3 covers 11 residues. V was shortened by 5 bases and J by 4 bases, with 8 bases between the two germline ends. The DNA of the CDR3 is TGCAGTGCTCCAGGGCGCACTGAAGCTTTCTTT. Its protein is CSAPGRTEAFF.

As DNA, the CDR3 is TGCGCCAGCAGCCCGGGACCCGAAGCGCCCTACGAGCAGTACTTC. Amino acids: CASSPGPEAPYEQYF. V is TRBV4-3 and J is TRBJ2-7; D may be TRBD1 or TRBD2 (5 bases each). Germline V CDR1 and CDR2: LGHNA, YSLEER. V lost 4 bases, J lost 2 bases, and 15 bases lay in between. This CDR3 has 15 amino acids.

This rearrangement joins TRBV4-1 to TRBJ2-7; D might be TRBD2 (7 bases). V lost 1 base to trimming and J lost 7 bases, with 17 bases between them. This CDR3 region has 15 residues. Germline CDR1 reads MGHRA; CDR2 reads YSYEKL. CDR3 bases: TGCGCCAGCAGCCAAGTTGCGGCGGGGGCTCGGGAGCAGTACTTC. It yields the protein CASSQVAAGAREQYF.

The CDR3 DNA reads as TGTGCCAGCAGCCGCCGAGCAGGCTATGGCTACACCTTC. Protein: CASSRRAGYGYTF. The chain couples TRBV7-2 to TRBJ1-2, with D unclear. Trimming removed 5 bases at V and 4 bases at J, with 11 bases between. The CDR3 has 13 residues. CDR1 SGHTA and CDR2 FQGNSA come from the germline V gene. Looking up the rest from reference TRBV7-2 and TRBJ1-2 gives the full variable domain: GAGVSQSPSNKVTEKGKDVELRCDPISGHTALYWYRQSLGQGLEFLIYFQGNSAPDKSGLPSDRFSAERTGGSVSTLTIQRTQQEDSAVYLCASSRRAGYGYTFGSGTRLTVV.

V is TRBV30 and J is TRBJ1-5; D is unclear. The V end was cut by 5 bases, the J end by 2 bases, with 7 bases between. Germline V lookup: CDR1 GTSNPN, CDR2 SVGIG (reference sequence). This CDR3 contains 12 residues. CDR3 protein: CAWGRGNQPQHF. The DNA for the CDR3 is TGTGCCTGGGGAAGGGGCAATCAGCCCCAGCATTTT. The full variable domain, in which reference TRBV30 and TRBJ1-5 provide the parts outside the CDR3, is SQTIHQWPATLVQPVGSPLSLECTVEGTSNPNLYWYRQAAGRGLQLLFYSVGIGQISSEVPQNLSASRPQDRQFILSSKKLLLSDSGFYLCAWGRGNQPQHFGDGTRLSIL.

The chain employs TRBV5-1 and TRBJ1-1, with 9 bases identical to TRBD1. CDR3 size: 15 residues. V lost 4 bases, J lost 4 bases, and 8 bases stayed unmatched. In germline, CDR1 is SGHRS, CDR2 YFSETQ. As DNA, the CDR3 is TGCGCCAGCAGCGCACCCGGGACAGGGACCACTGAAGCTTTCTTT. This encodes CASSAPGTGTTEAFF.

The rearrangement joins TRBV29-1 to TRBJ2-4; no clear D gene. Trimming took off 6 bases at V and 0 bases at J, with 18 bases between the two ends. Germline CDR1 is SQVTM and CDR2 is ANQGSEA. This CDR3 contains 16 residues. The CDR3 reads CSVLKSGVVAKNIQYF. CDR3 sequence (DNA): TGCAGCGTCCTAAAATCGGGCGTGGTAGCCAAAAACATTCAGTACTTC.

This clone was detected only once. This rearrangement joins TRBV19 to TRBJ2-5; TRBD2 aligns across 12 bases. Germline CDR1 and CDR2: LNHDA and SQIVND (reference sequence). With V trimmed by 4 bases and J by 5 bases, 14 bases remained unmatched. CDR3 length equals 18 residues. The chain's CDR3 is CASSRPSGGALYLETQYF. The DNA of the CDR3 is TGTGCCAGTAGTAGACCTAGCGGGGGGGCCTTGTATTTGGAGACCCAGTACTTC.

The chain is built from TRBV9 and TRBJ1-2, with D possibly matching TRBD1 (6 bases). Germline CDR1 reads SGDLS; CDR2 reads YYNGEE. This CDR3 spans 15 amino acids. The V gene lost 3 bases and the J gene lost 0 bases, with 12 bases spanning the gap. The CDR3 protein is CASSADRQANYGYTF. DNA for the CDR3: TGTGCCAGCAGCGCCGACAGGCAAGCTAACTATGGCTACACCTTC.